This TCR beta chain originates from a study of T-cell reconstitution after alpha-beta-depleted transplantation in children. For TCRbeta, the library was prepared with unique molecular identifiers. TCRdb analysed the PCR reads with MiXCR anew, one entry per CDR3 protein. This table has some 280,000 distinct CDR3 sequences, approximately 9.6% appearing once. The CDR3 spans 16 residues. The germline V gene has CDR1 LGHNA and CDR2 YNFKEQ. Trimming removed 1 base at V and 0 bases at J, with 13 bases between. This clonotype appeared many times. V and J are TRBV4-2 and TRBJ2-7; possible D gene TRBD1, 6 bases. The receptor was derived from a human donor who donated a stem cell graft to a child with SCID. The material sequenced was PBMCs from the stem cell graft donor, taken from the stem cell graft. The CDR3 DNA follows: TGTGCCAGCAGCCAAGTCCCCCAGGGGAGCTCCTACGAGCAGTACTTC. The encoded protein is CASSQVPQGSSYEQYF.